The next 32 T cell receptor beta chains were all read from a single sample in a study of T cell repertoires in cytomegalovirus infection. TCRdb used MiXCR to reprocess the reads, holding one entry per CDR3 protein. The table has 550,000 to 700,000 distinct CDR3 sequences, 40% seen once. These TCRs' antigens remain unknown. The sample here was cultured PBMCs, taken from culture after CMV antigen stimulation. The receptors come from a human donor in good health (CMV status not recorded). Some clones in this sample may be carry-over from other donors' samples.

This clonotype turned up a few times. This rearrangement joins TRBV19 to TRBJ1-6; the D is unclear. Trimming pared 5 bases from V and 7 bases from J, leaving 9 bases between. The V gene's germline CDR1 is LNHDA and CDR2 SQIVND (reference sequence). CDR3 length equals 13 residues. The CDR3 loop reads CASSPLGNSPLHF. CDR3 DNA: TGTGCCAGTAGTCCCCTCGGGAATTCACCCCTCCACTTT.

The chain uses TRBV18 and TRBJ2-1; maybe TRBD2 (5 bases). Germline CDR1 is KGHSH and CDR2 is LQKENI. The V end was cut by 6 bases, the J end by 0 bases, with 9 bases between. The CDR3 covers 14 residues. CDR3 sequence reads: CASSHAGSYNEQFF. In nucleotides, the CDR3 is TGTGCCAGCTCTCACGCGGGCTCCTACAATGAGCAGTTCTTC.

The chain has TRBV28 and TRBJ2-1; D may be TRBD2 (5 bases). Trimming shortened V by 6 bases and J by 3 bases, and 18 bases separated the two germline ends. CDR3 size: 16 residues. Germline V lookup: CDR1 MDHEN, CDR2 SYDVKM. CDR3 in amino acids: CASSPLGGLGYNEQFF. In DNA form, the CDR3 reads TGTGCCAGCAGCCCGCTCGGCGGGCTCGGCTACAATGAGCAGTTCTTC.

The chain combines TRBV20-1 with TRBJ1-5, with D hard to call. V shed 3 bases and J shed 2 bases, with 17 bases lying between them. Germline V lookup: CDR1 DFQATT, CDR2 SNEGSKA (reference sequence). This CDR3 has 16 residues. In nucleotides, the CDR3 is TGCAGTGCTAGGGGCGTGACGGGGTCGGGCAATCAGCCCCAGCATTTT. Amino acids: CSARGVTGSGNQPQHF.

This clonotype occurred many times. The genes are TRBV7-2 and TRBJ2-3; TRBD2 is a possible D gene (6 bases). Trimming took 1 base from V and 8 from J, leaving 19 bases between them. Germline loops: CDR1 SGHTA, CDR2 FQGNSA. This CDR3 spans 16 amino acids. The CDR3 protein is CASSLEGGTPVTTQYF. As DNA, the CDR3 is TGTGCCAGCAGCTTAGAGGGCGGGACCCCCGTTACTACGCAGTATTTT.

Only a few counts were recorded for this clonotype. The junction departs from the called germline gene at one end, perhaps through a read error. V and J are TRBV20-1 and TRBJ2-1; D remains ambiguous. CDR1 DFQATT and CDR2 SNEGSKA come from the germline V gene (reference sequence). The CDR3 is 12 amino acids. The CDR3 DNA reads TGCAGTGCCAGAGGTGGGGTCAATGAGCAGTTCTTC. As protein: CSARGGVNEQFF.

The rearrangement links TRBV12-3 or TRBV12-4 to TRBJ1-1, with TRBD1 matching 7 bases. CDR3 length: 16 amino acids. J was trimmed by 4 bases and V by 5 bases; bases with no gene match: 13. The CDR3 sequence: CASSPPGRAGGTEAFF. CDR3 coding DNA: TGTGCCAGCAGTCCCCCCGGTCGGGCAGGGGGCACTGAAGCTTTCTTT.

This chain links TRBV20-1 with TRBJ1-1; 7 bases agree with TRBD1. Germline values: CDR1 DFQATT, CDR2 SNEGSKA (reference sequence). The junction had 5 bases not matched to a gene; V was cut back by 3 bases and J by 1 base. The CDR3 is 14 amino acids. The CDR3 reads CSARPGTANTEAFF. The CDR3 region has the DNA TGCAGTGCTAGGCCCGGGACAGCGAACACTGAAGCTTTCTTT.

This rearrangement joins TRBV2 to TRBJ2-2; 7 bases agree with TRBD2. V shed 7 bases, J shed 1 base, and the junction held 9 bases outside the gene matches. The germline V gene has CDR1 SNHLY and CDR2 FYNNEI. This CDR3 is 16 amino acids long. CDR3 protein: CASTLLGGKNTGELFF. The CDR3 bases are TGTGCCAGCACCCTCCTGGGGGGGAAGAACACCGGGGAGCTGTTTTTT. Full variable domain (missing parts from reference TRBV2 and TRBJ2-2): EPEVTQTPSHQVTQMGQEVILRCVPISNHLYFYWYRQILGQKVEFLVSFYNNEISEKSEIFDDQFSVERPDGSNFTLKIRSTKLEDSAMYFCASTLLGGKNTGELFFGEGSRLTVL.

The chain combines TRBV12-3 or TRBV12-4 with TRBJ1-6; D not resolved. The V and J ends lost 7 bases and 8 bases respectively, with 9 bases between them. The CDR3 contains 12 residues. For the CDR3, the DNA is TGTGCCAGCAACATGTGGGATTCACCCCTCCACTTT. This sequence encodes CASNMWDSPLHF.

This sequence joins TRBV7-2 and TRBJ2-5; TRBD1 or TRBD2 may be the D gene (6 bases each). The CDR3 runs 16 residues. Trimming cost V 4 bases and J 5 bases, with 20 bases left between them. The germline V gene has CDR1 SGHTA and CDR2 FQGNSA. CDR3 nucleotide sequence: TGTGCCAGCAGCTCTCCTAGGGGGGCATCCGGGGAGACCCAGTACTTC. Residues: CASSSPRGASGETQYF.

With respect to this clonotype: Relative to the germline gene, one junction end is altered; a read error may explain this. The chain couples TRBV4-1 to TRBJ2-3; D is uncertain. Germline loops: CDR1 MGHRA, CDR2 YSYEKL. This CDR3 region has 14 residues. The CDR3 DNA sequence: TGTGCCAGCAGCCAACAAGTAGGAACCGGTACGCAGTATTTT. It translates to CASSQQVGTGTQYF.

This clonotype was seen only a few times. V and J are TRBV15 and TRBJ2-2; tentatively, D is TRBD2 (6 bases). Trimming took off 0 bases at V and 5 bases at J, with 10 bases between the two ends. The V gene's germline CDR1 is LNHNV and CDR2 YYDKDF (reference sequence). The CDR3 spans 15 residues. DNA of the CDR3: TGTGCCACCAGCAGAGATCGGAGGGGTACCGGGGAGCTGTTTTTT. Translating it yields CATSRDRRGTGELFF.

The chain uses TRBV20-1 and TRBJ2-2; D is possibly TRBD2 (7 bases). Trimming stripped 5 bases from V and 4 bases from J, with 17 bases between. CDR1 is DFQATT, CDR2 SNEGSKA, per germline (reference sequence). The CDR3 consists of 15 residues. CDR3 sequence (DNA): TGCAGTGCTGGAAGGGGGGGGACACCCACCGGGGAGCTGTTTTTT. Its translation: CSAGRGGTPTGELFF.

This clonotype appeared a few times. The rearrangement links TRBV7-2 to TRBJ2-3; no clear D gene. Germline V gene data show CDR1 as SGHTA and CDR2 as FQGNSA. The V end was cut by 2 bases, the J end by 2 bases, with 8 bases between. This CDR3 has 14 amino acids. The chain's CDR3 is CASSLWRHTDTQYF. The CDR3 DNA is TGTGCCAGCAGCTTATGGAGACACACAGATACGCAGTATTTT.

This clonotype was observed at least ten times. The chain couples TRBV7-2 to TRBJ2-3; possibly TRBD2 for D (6 bases). Trimming removed 5 bases at V and 0 bases at J, with 12 bases between. The CDR3 runs to 15 residues. CDR1 and CDR2 (germline): SGHTA, FQGNSA. The CDR3 DNA reads as TGTGCCAGCAGCCCAACTAGCTCAAGCACAGATACGCAGTATTTT. Encoded protein: CASSPTSSSTDTQYF.

The chain links TRBV24-1 to TRBJ2-5; D is unclear. This CDR3 is 12 amino acids long. Trimming stripped 3 bases from V and 2 bases from J, with 3 bases between. CDR1 is KGHDR, CDR2 SFDVKD, per germline. The CDR3 DNA follows: TGTGCCACCAGTGATCCTCAAGAGACCCAGTACTTC. This gives the protein CATSDPQETQYF.

This rearrangement joins TRBV2 to TRBJ1-5, with D tentatively TRBD1 (5 bases). Trimming removed 5 bases from V and 1 base from J, with 15 bases in between. The germline V gene has CDR1 SNHLY and CDR2 FYNNEI. CDR3 length: 16 residues. In DNA, the CDR3 is TGTGCCAGCAGTCCCAATGGGGGGTTGAGCAATCAGCCCCAGCATTTT. This sequence encodes CASSPNGGLSNQPQHF. The whole variable domain, remainder taken from reference TRBV2 and TRBJ1-5, is EPEVTQTPSHQVTQMGQEVILRCVPISNHLYFYWYRQILGQKVEFLVSFYNNEISEKSEIFDDQFSVERPDGSNFTLKIRSTKLEDSAMYFCASSPNGGLSNQPQHFGDGTRLSIL.

The chain carries TRBV7-2 and TRBJ1-2; D uncertain. The CDR3 covers 16 residues. The V end lost 1 base, the J end lost 6 bases, and 18 bases lay between the germline ends. Germline V gene data show CDR1 as SGHTA and CDR2 as FQGNSA. The CDR3 nucleotides read TGTGCCAGCAGCTTAGAACCCCTAACCTTGAAAAATGGCTACACCTTC. This encodes CASSLEPLTLKNGYTF.

The J gene is TRBJ2-3, the V gene TRBV6-2 or TRBV6-3; D not resolved. The CDR3 has 13 amino acids. Germline V gene data show CDR1 as MNHEY and CDR2 as SVGEGT. V lost 9 bases, J lost 2 bases, and 12 bases lay in between. The CDR3 DNA is TGTGCCAGTGATCGCGGCTCCACAGATACGCAGTATTTT. This encodes CASDRGSTDTQYF.

This clonotype was observed a handful of times. The chain couples TRBV20-1 to TRBJ2-5, with 7 bases that match TRBD2. In germline, CDR1 is DFQATT, CDR2 SNEGSKA (reference sequence). V dropped 0 bases and J dropped 2; count of bases not matched to a gene: 3. The CDR3 extends over 14 amino acids. The CDR3, as DNA: TGCAGTGCTAGAGATTGGGGACTACAAGAGACCCAGTACTTC. Protein product: CSARDWGLQETQYF.

This clonotype was recorded a few times. The chain joins TRBV6-1 to TRBJ2-3; no reliable D call. The CDR3 extends over 12 amino acids. Trimming pared 6 bases from V and 5 bases from J, leaving 9 bases between. The germline CDR1 and CDR2 sequences are MNHNS and SASEGT. The CDR3 region has the DNA TGTGCCAGCAGAGGTCCCGGAGATACGCAGTATTTT. Encoded protein: CASRGPGDTQYF.

This clonotype came up a few times. This chain uses TRBV6-5 with TRBJ1-4, with a tentative D call TRBD1 (6 bases). The CDR3 is 16 residues long. V lost 2 bases to trimming and J lost 0 bases, with 10 bases between them. CDR1 is MNHEY and CDR2 is SVGAGI in the germline V gene. The CDR3 nucleotides are TGTGCCAGCAGTTACGGGAGGGGGGCAACTAATGAAAAACTGTTTTTT. Its protein is CASSYGRGATNEKLFF.

V usage is TRBV7-2 and J usage is TRBJ2-4; a weak D match, TRBD1 (5 bases). The length of the CDR3 is 16 residues. Trimming left V 5 bases short and J 8 bases short, with 22 bases between. Germline-derived CDR1 and CDR2 are SGHTA and FQGNSA. The chain's CDR3 is CASSPAWGTLRDIQYF. Here the CDR3 DNA reads TGTGCCAGCAGCCCCGCCTGGGGCACCCTTCGGGACATTCAGTACTTC. The entire variable domain, with the rest obtained from reference TRBV7-2 and TRBJ2-4, is as follows: GAGVSQSPSNKVTEKGKDVELRCDPISGHTALYWYRQSLGQGLEFLIYFQGNSAPDKSGLPSDRFSAERTGGSVSTLTIQRTQQEDSAVYLCASSPAWGTLRDIQYFGAGTRLSVL.

This chain connects TRBV7-8 to TRBJ2-3, with D uncertain. V shed 5 bases and J shed 2 bases, with 8 bases lying between them. The CDR3 consists of 13 residues. Germline-derived CDR1 and CDR2 are SGHVS and FQNEAQ. This CDR3 reads CASSPFDTDTQYF. The CDR3 nucleotides read TGTGCCAGCAGCCCCTTTGACACAGATACGCAGTATTTT.

In this sample, this clonotype turned up many times. The J gene is TRBJ1-1, the V gene TRBV7-2; no clear D gene. Per germline, CDR1 SGHTA and CDR2 FQGNSA. The CDR3 contains 14 residues. The ends were cut back, 5 bases at V and 3 bases at J, with 13 bases in the middle. DNA of the CDR3: TGTGCCAGCAGCCCCGGCCGGGCGCACACTGAAGCTTTCTTT. Its protein product is CASSPGRAHTEAFF.

The J gene is TRBJ2-3, the V gene TRBV7-8; D is possibly TRBD1 (6 bases). Germline V gene sequence: CDR1 SGHVS, CDR2 FQNEAQ. The CDR3 has 14 residues. V lost 6 bases and J 2 bases, leaving 12 bases between the germline ends. The CDR3 DNA reads TGTGCCAGCAGTAAGTGGGGGCACACAGATACGCAGTATTTT. It codes for CASSKWGHTDTQYF. The full variable domain, its missing parts supplied by reference TRBV7-8 and TRBJ2-3, is GAGVSQSPRYKVAKRGQDVALRCDPISGHVSLFWYQQALGQGPEFLTYFQNEAQLDKSGLPSDRFFAERPEGSVSTLKIQRTQQEDSAVYLCASSKWGHTDTQYFGPGTRLTVL.

Only a few counts were recorded for this clonotype. The gene calls are TRBV10-3 and TRBJ2-5; D possibly uses TRBD1 or TRBD2 (6 bases each). Germline CDR1 ENHRY, CDR2 SYGVKD. The V end was cut by 8 bases, the J end by 0 bases, with 22 bases between. The CDR3 covers 17 residues. In DNA, the CDR3 is TGTGCCATCGGGACGAGGGGGGACTCTCAGTACCAAGAGACCCAGTACTTC. Its translation: CAIGTRGDSQYQETQYF.

This sequence joins TRBV6-2 or TRBV6-3 and TRBJ2-1, with D hard to call. The length of the CDR3 is 15 residues. Germline-derived CDR1 and CDR2 are MNHEY and SVGEGT. The V end was cut by 6 bases, the J end by 4 bases, with 16 bases between. In nucleotides, the CDR3 is TGTGCCAGCAGACCCGAGGTTTTTAGGTACAATGAGCAGTTCTTC. This gives the protein CASRPEVFRYNEQFF.

The rearrangement uses TRBV7-2 and TRBJ2-7, with D possibly TRBD2 on 6 matching bases. Deletions cut 1 base from V and 1 base from J, with 14 bases between. The CDR3 covers 16 residues. CDR1 and CDR2 from the germline V gene are SGHTA and FQGNSA. CDR3 nucleotide sequence: TGTGCCAGCAGCTTAGGGGGTGGTGGACTATCCTACGAGCAGTACTTC. Amino acids: CASSLGGGGLSYEQYF.

The V call is TRBV6-6, the J call TRBJ1-5; weak D call: TRBD1 (5 bases). Per the germline V gene, CDR1 is MNHNY and CDR2 is SVGAGI (reference sequence). V lost 8 bases and J 3 bases, leaving 14 bases between the germline ends. The CDR3 loop spans 14 amino acids. CDR3 in DNA: TGTGCCAGCCGGGCAGGGTGGTCCAATCAGCCCCAGCATTTT. It codes for CASRAGWSNQPQHF.

The chain couples TRBV19 to TRBJ2-1, with TRBD2 matching over 7 bases. Trimming removed 6 bases from V and 0 bases from J; junction bases left unmatched: 11. Per germline, CDR1 LNHDA and CDR2 SQIVND (reference sequence). This CDR3 contains 17 residues. DNA for the CDR3: TGTGCCAGTAGCTCTCCATGGGGCGGGAGCTCCTACAATGAGCAGTTCTTC. Protein product: CASSSPWGGSSYNEQFF.